This T cell receptor beta chain was profiled in a study of blood T cell repertoires in COVID-19 (TCRdb year 2020). Looking at the study overall: Samples covering the acute and convalescent phases of COVID-19 were provided by collaborators in the United States, Italy and Spain. Sample metadata almost always included a de-identified subject ID, COVID-19 status, age in years and sex. The material from the prospective study consisted of cDNA or gDNA derived from T cells, B-cell-depleted T cells, or PBMCs. The dataset comprised deeply sampled blood TCRbeta repertoires from subjects exposed to, actively infected with, or recovered from COVID-19. Where available, HLA class I and class II types were obtained from metadata supplied by the sample provider rather than from assay-based typing. The repertoires were made available in a free public database intended to serve as a resource for research on the immune response to SARS-CoV-2. Samples were obtained from the ongoing ImmuneRACE study (first 160 participants) and from some 1,300 subjects provided by 6 global collaborators.

The immunoSEQ Assay, a bias-controlled multiplex PCR, was used to amplify TCRbeta CDR3 regions from genomic DNA. The paper's data handling went like this. The number of nucleated cells in each sample was estimated from the amplification of reference gene primers within the assay. To quantify the absolute abundance of each unique TCRbeta CDR3 rearrangement, sequence reads were collapsed and filtered. For each sample, productive Simpson clonality was calculated as the square root of Simpson's diversity index across productive rearrangements. The source is immuneACCESS, and TCRdb retained only in-frame sequences with V and J called. Part of the clones is not carried over; for the studies checked, unresolved V genes explain less than half of this, and the remainder is unexplained. Clonal size and the V and J genes are those of that table, whereas D and trimming came from the DNA. The sample table holds 150,000 to 200,000 clones, of which roughly 84% were seen once. The ten largest make up 1.2% of the sample.

Participants in the prospective study were aged about 18 to 89 years, lived in under 30 United States geographic areas, and enrolled through a virtual design. To assign participants to cohorts, the prospective study relied on clinical history that participants themselves reported in a screening survey and a study questionnaire. Each participant in the prospective study had whole blood, serum and a nasopharyngeal or oropharyngeal swab collected by mobile phlebotomists. Prospective study participants could optionally give additional blood draws and questionnaires over an approximately 2-month period. Prospective study blood samples were shipped either frozen or at room temperature before DNA extraction. This clone was seen only a few times. Its recognized antigen is unknown. One base away there is no much larger clone; base qualities are not given. What the work shows at the level of the full study, not this receptor alone: How much clinical and demographic metadata was included differed by source and by participant, and the metadata was provided uncurated.

CDR1 and CDR2 (MNHEY, SVGEGT) derive from the germline V gene. After removal of 5 bases from V and 3 bases from J, the junction retains 10 bases not matched to a gene. Taken from cysteine to phenylalanine, the CDR3 has 16 residues. CDR3 DNA only is kept here, 48 bases in frame from base 1. The clonotype comes from a human donor with acute COVID-19. The donor label of this sample is uncertain. The sequence joins TRBV6-2 or TRBV6-3 to TRBJ1-5, with TRBD1 identical over 7 junction bases. The sample comprised PBMCs or T cells enriched from blood (not recorded which). The sequenced DNA: TGTGCCAGCAGTCCCCGTTGGACAGGCTCCAATCAGCCCCAGCATTTT. The encoded protein is CASSPRWTGSNQPQHF.